This TCR beta chain was sequenced during a study of OX40 agonist ivuxolimab in advanced cancers. Study-level information: Dosing consisted of intravenous ivuxolimab at 0.01 to 10 mg/kg every 2 weeks. Partial responses were achieved by three patients, one with hepatocellular carcinoma and two with cutaneous melanoma.

Findings and limits, study-wide: More expanded clones were found, on average, in CD8+ than in CD4+ T cells.

As for this clone: Its antigen is unidentified.

It was autoimmune disease history or systemic immunosuppression that excluded patients. V was shortened by 4 bases and J by 5 bases, with 10 bases between the two germline ends. This CDR3 has 12 residues. CDR1 is SGHRS, CDR2 YFSETQ, per germline. The data were produced by immunoSEQ multiplex PCR, yet TCRdb's version contains in-frame clones alone and is incomplete. The sample lists 75,000 to 95,000 clones; around 87% were seen once. The TCR sequence derives from an adult with an advanced solid tumor such as melanoma, head and neck, liver or kidney cancer. Sequencing used CD4+ or CD8+ T cells sorted from blood, obtained in a trial of the OX40 agonist ivuxolimab. The chain couples TRBV5-1 to TRBJ2-7; no definite D call. The CDR3 region has the DNA TGCGCCAGCAGCATCAGGTACGACGAGCAGTACTTC. It codes for CASSIRYDEQYF.